Reported below is one T cell receptor (beta chain). Its antigen remains unidentified. CDR3 length: 15 amino acids. The germline gives CDR1 LNHNV, CDR2 YYDKDF (reference sequence). Trimming shortened V by 0 bases and J by 2 bases, and 8 bases separated the two germline ends. 13 Jbeta primers and 60 Vbeta primers were used for the PCR. Assay used: immunoSEQ multiplex PCR; TCRdb lists only in-frame clones, some missing. The repertoire holds about 150,000 clones, over 60% seen once, with around 2% in the top ten. These data originate in a study of cytomegalovirus exposure and HLA in healthy donors. Study-level findings and limits: Testing in vitro showed a few CMV-associated chains specific for CMV antigens. Later analysis found that TCR beta chains associated with HLA were more clonally expanded than other, equally common chains.

The chain combines TRBV15 with TRBJ1-3; D call uncertain. This clonotype was sampled from a female donor in good health and CMV-seropositive. Material for sequencing was PBMCs. Here the CDR3 DNA reads TGTGCCACCAGCAGAGATCGGTTTGCTGGAAACACCATATATTTT. Protein: CATSRDRFAGNTIYF.